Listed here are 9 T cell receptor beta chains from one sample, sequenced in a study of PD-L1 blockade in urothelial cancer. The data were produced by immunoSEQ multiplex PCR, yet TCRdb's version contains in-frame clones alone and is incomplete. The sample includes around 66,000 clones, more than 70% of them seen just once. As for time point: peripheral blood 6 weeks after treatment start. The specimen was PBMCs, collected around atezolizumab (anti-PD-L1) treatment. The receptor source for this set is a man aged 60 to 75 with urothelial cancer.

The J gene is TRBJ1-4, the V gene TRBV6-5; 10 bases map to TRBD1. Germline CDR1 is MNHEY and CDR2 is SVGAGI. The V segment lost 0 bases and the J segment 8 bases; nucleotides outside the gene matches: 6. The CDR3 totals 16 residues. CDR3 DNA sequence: TGTGCCAGCAGTTACTCGGGGGGACAGGGGATAGAAAAACTGTTTTTT. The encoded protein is CASSYSGGQGIEKLFF.

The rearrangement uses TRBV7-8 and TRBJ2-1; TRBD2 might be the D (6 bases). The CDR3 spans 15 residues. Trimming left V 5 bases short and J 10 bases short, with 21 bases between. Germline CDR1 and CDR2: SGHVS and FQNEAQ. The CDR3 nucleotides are TGTGCCAGCAGCATCGGGGTGCTAGCGTTTAACGAGCAGTTCTTC. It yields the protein CASSIGVLAFNEQFF.

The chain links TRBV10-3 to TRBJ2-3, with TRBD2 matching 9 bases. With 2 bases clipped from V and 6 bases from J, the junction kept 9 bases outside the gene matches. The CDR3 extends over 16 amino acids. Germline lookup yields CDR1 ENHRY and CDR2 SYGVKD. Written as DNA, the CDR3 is TGTGCCATCAGTGAGCAGCCTAGCGGGGTGGGGGATACGCAGTATTTT. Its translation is CAISEQPSGVGDTQYF.

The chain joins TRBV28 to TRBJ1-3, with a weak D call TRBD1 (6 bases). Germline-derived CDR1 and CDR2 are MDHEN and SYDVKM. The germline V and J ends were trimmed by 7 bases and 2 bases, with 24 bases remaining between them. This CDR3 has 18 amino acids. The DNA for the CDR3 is TGTGCCAGCACTTCAATTGTGCGGGGGCAGGCTACTGGAAACACCATATATTTT. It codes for CASTSIVRGQATGNTIYF.

CDR3 sequence reads: CASSWAGRTGELFF. For the CDR3, the DNA is TGTGCCAGCAGCTGGGCAGGGCGGACCGGGGAGCTGTTTTTT. The chain uses TRBV7-8 and TRBJ2-2, with D possibly being TRBD1 (5 bases). Germline V gene data show CDR1 as SGHVS and CDR2 as FQNEAQ. Trimming shortened V by 4 bases and J by 5 bases, and 11 bases separated the two germline ends. This CDR3 spans 14 amino acids.

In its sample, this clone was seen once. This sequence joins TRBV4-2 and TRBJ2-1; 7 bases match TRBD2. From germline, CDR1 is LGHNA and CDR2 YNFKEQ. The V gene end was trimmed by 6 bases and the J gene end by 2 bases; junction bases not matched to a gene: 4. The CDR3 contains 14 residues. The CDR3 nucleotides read TGTGCCAGCAGGTTGAGCGGGGCCTACAATGAGCAGTTCTTC. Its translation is CASRLSGAYNEQFF.

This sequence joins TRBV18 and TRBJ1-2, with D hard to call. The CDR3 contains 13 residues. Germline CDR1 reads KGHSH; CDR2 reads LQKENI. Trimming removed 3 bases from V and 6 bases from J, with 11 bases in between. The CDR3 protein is CASSPDGKNGYTF. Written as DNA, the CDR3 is TGTGCCAGCTCACCGGACGGGAAGAATGGCTACACCTTC.

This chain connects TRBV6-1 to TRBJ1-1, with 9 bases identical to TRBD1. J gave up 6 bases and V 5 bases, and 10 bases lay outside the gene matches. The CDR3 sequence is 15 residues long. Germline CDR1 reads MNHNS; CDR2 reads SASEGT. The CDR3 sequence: CASSKWTGEESEAFF. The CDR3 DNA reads TGTGCCAGCAGTAAATGGACAGGGGAAGAATCTGAAGCTTTCTTT.

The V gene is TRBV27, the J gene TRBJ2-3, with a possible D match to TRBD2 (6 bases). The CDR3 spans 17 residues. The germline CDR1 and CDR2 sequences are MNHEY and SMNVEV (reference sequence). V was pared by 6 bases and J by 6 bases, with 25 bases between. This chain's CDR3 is CASSSPGLPTWSDTQYF. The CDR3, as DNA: TGTGCCAGCAGCTCACCGGGACTCCCAACCTGGTCGGATACGCAGTATTTT.